A selection of T cell receptor beta chains follows, all from one sample in a study of T-cell memory formation after mild COVID-19. TCRdb ran MiXCR on the 5' RACE reads and lists one entry per CDR3 protein. The table includes almost 350,000 distinct CDR3 sequences, approximately 22% detected once. The material sequenced was PBMCs or a T cell subset sorted from them (not recorded which). Receptors originate from a man in his late teens or twenties who had mild COVID-19 (a few samples of this study predate the infection). Cell type and time point are not known. Both conserved end residues are part of each CDR3. Fields, in order: clone size, D gene, V gene, J gene, CDR3 protein, CDR3 DNA. D genes are given only for firm matches. Size is omitted from some rows. Given values are once, few, many or a class for expanded clones.

-	-	TRBV7-2	TRBJ1-2	CASSLNRELNYGYTF	TGTGCCAGCAGCTTAAACAGGGAACTTAACTATGGCTACACCTTC
-	TRBD1	TRBV2	TRBJ1-5	CASNGGLGRGGNHPQHF	TGTGCCAGCAATGGCGGGTTGGGAAGAGGGGGCAATCATCCCCAGCATTTT
few	-	TRBV6-2/TRBV6-3	TRBJ2-7	CASTPLFSREQYF	TGTGCCAGCACCCCCCTGTTCTCCCGCGAGCAGTACTTC
few	-	TRBV2	TRBJ2-1	CASTPGYNEQFF	TGTGCCAGCACGCCTGGCTACAATGAGCAGTTCTTC
few	-	TRBV6-6	TRBJ2-7	CASSPPGDGEQYF	TGTGCCAGCAGTCCCCCCGGGGACGGCGAGCAGTACTTC
few	-	TRBV28	TRBJ2-1	CASSLGGGHYNEQFF	TGTGCCAGCAGTTTAGGTGGGGGTCATTATAATGAGCAGTTCTTC
-	-	TRBV6-6	TRBJ2-5	CASRRPAGAGETQYF	TGTGCCAGCAGGAGGCCGGCGGGGGCCGGGGAGACCCAGTACTTC
-	TRBD2	TRBV29-1	TRBJ2-3	CSVEFLAGSTDTQYF	TGCAGCGTTGAATTCCTAGCGGGGAGCACAGATACGCAGTATTTT
many	-	TRBV4-1	TRBJ1-2	CASSQEWGEGGYTF	TGCGCCAGCAGCCAAGAGTGGGGGGAAGGTGGCTACACCTTC
-	-	TRBV6-5	TRBJ1-1	CASFRGMNTEAFF	TGTGCCAGCTTTCGGGGCATGAACACTGAAGCTTTCTTT
-	-	TRBV7-2	TRBJ1-1	CASSSPLTTKEAFF	TGTGCCAGCAGCTCGCCGCTGACCACAAAGGAAGCTTTCTTT
-	-	TRBV10-3	TRBJ1-2	CAISEVTGSVYYGYTF	TGTGCCATCAGTGAGGTTACAGGGTCGGTGTACTATGGCTACACCTTC
few	-	TRBV20-1	TRBJ2-5	CSAPGGRGEPQETQYF	TGCAGTGCCCCAGGCGGGCGGGGTGAACCCCAAGAGACCCAGTACTTC
few	-	TRBV15	TRBJ2-5	CATSRARDGKETQYF	TGTGCCACCAGCAGAGCCCGGGACGGTAAAGAGACCCAGTACTTC
few	TRBD2	TRBV15	TRBJ2-2	CATSRQPPGLGAGELFF	TGTGCCACCAGCAGACAACCCCCGGGACTAGGAGCCGGGGAGCTGTTTTTT
-	-	TRBV24-1	TRBJ2-3	CATSDGGRGTDTQYF	TGTGCCACCAGTGATGGGGGGAGAGGCACAGATACGCAGTATTTT
-	-	TRBV20-1	TRBJ1-4	CSAGTRGSREKLFF	TGCAGTGCTGGTACCCGGGGATCAAGAGAAAAACTGTTTTTT
-	TRBD2	TRBV6-1	TRBJ2-5	CASSELAGTQETQYF	TGTGCCAGCAGTGAACTAGCGGGGACCCAAGAGACCCAGTACTTC
-	-	TRBV5-1	TRBJ2-3	CASSFTGSRWYF	TGCGCCAGCAGCTTCACAGGGTCGAGGTGGTATTTT
few	-	TRBV7-9	TRBJ1-1	CASSRRPEAFF	TGTGCCAGCAGCCGTAGACCTGAAGCTTTCTTT
few	-	TRBV9	TRBJ1-1	CASSPRTDEAFF	TGTGCCAGCAGCCCAAGGACGGATGAAGCTTTCTTT
many	TRBD2	TRBV29-1	TRBJ2-3	CSVEGTSGGTSTDTQYF	TGCAGCGTTGAGGGGACTAGCGGGGGAACCAGCACAGATACGCAGTATTTT
-	TRBD2	TRBV5-1	TRBJ2-3	CASIPSGGAADTQYF	TGCGCCAGCATCCCTAGCGGGGGGGCAGCAGATACGCAGTATTTT
-	-	TRBV4-3	TRBJ1-2	CASSQERQLNYGYTF	TGCGCCAGCAGCCAAGAACGACAGCTCAACTATGGCTACACCTTC
few	-	TRBV7-2	TRBJ1-1	CASSLRGQLEAFF	TGTGCCAGCAGCTTGAGAGGACAGCTTGAAGCTTTCTTT
few	TRBD2	TRBV5-1	TRBJ2-1	CASSVGLAGGPGDEQFF	TGCGCCAGCAGCGTCGGACTAGCGGGGGGGCCGGGCGATGAGCAGTTCTTC
few	-	TRBV7-9	TRBJ2-7	CASSLLGFYEQYF	TGTGCCAGCAGCTTGTTGGGGTTCTACGAGCAGTACTTC
few	TRBD1	TRBV5-1	TRBJ2-2	CASSPITGGRTGELFF	TGCGCCAGCAGCCCCATCACAGGGGGGCGCACCGGGGAGCTGTTTTTT
-	-	TRBV5-5	TRBJ2-7	CASSLRAGSGEQYF	TGTGCCAGCAGCTTACGGGCAGGGTCAGGCGAGCAGTACTTC
-	-	TRBV4-2	TRBJ2-2	CASSLGLLTGELFF	TGTGCCAGCAGCCTTGGACTCTTGACCGGGGAGCTGTTTTTT
-	-	TRBV19	TRBJ2-3	CASSRQLTDTQYF	TGTGCCAGCTCAAGACAGCTCACAGATACGCAGTATTTT
few	-	TRBV6-2/TRBV6-3	TRBJ1-5	CASSYTAGYSNQPQHF	TGTGCCAGCAGTTACACGGCCGGGTATAGCAATCAGCCCCAGCATTTT
few	-	TRBV7-2	TRBJ2-1	CASSLRPDEYNEQFF	TGTGCCAGCAGCCTGCGGCCCGACGAGTACAATGAGCAGTTCTTC
-	-	TRBV27	TRBJ2-2	CATALFANTGELFF	TGTGCCACCGCGCTTTTCGCGAACACCGGGGAGCTGTTTTTT
-	-	TRBV2	TRBJ2-3	CASSEAGLRTDTQYF	TGTGCCAGCAGTGAAGCAGGGCTACGCACAGATACGCAGTATTTT
few	-	TRBV10-3	TRBJ1-2	CATTGTNYGYTF	TGTGCCACGACCGGGACAAACTATGGCTACACCTTC
-	TRBD2	TRBV5-1	TRBJ2-5	CASSLVGSGGQAQETQYF	TGCGCCAGCAGCTTGGTTGGTAGCGGGGGCCAAGCCCAAGAGACCCAGTACTTC
-	-	TRBV29-1	TRBJ2-1	CSVGQGTVEQFF	TGCAGCGTTGGGCAGGGGACGGTTGAGCAGTTCTTC
-	-	TRBV6-5	TRBJ1-1	CASKGRMNTEAFF	TGTGCCAGCAAAGGCAGGATGAACACTGAAGCTTTCTTT
many	-	TRBV7-2	TRBJ2-5	CASSPPGGGGQETQYF	TGTGCCAGCAGCCCCCCGGGGGGCGGGGGACAAGAGACCCAGTACTTC
few	-	TRBV29-1	TRBJ2-1	CSAAWNEQFF	TGCAGCGCCGCGTGGAATGAGCAGTTCTTC
-	-	TRBV2	TRBJ1-6	CASTAKGSYNSPLHF	TGTGCCAGCACCGCCAAGGGTTCCTATAATTCACCCCTCCACTTT
many	TRBD1	TRBV20-1	TRBJ1-2	CSAPESNRGVNYGYTF	TGCAGTGCTCCCGAATCAAACAGGGGAGTCAACTATGGCTACACCTTC
few	-	TRBV12-3/TRBV12-4	TRBJ2-3	CASSRGGAAGDTQYF	TGTGCCAGCAGCCGAGGGGGGGCCGCGGGAGATACGCAGTATTTT
few	-	TRBV7-8	TRBJ2-1	CASSLGNGALVDEQFF	TGTGCCAGCAGCTTGGGGAACGGGGCTCTCGTCGATGAGCAGTTCTTC
-	TRBD2	TRBV9	TRBJ2-3	CASGRGLAGGATDTQYF	TGTGCCAGCGGGCGGGGACTAGCGGGAGGCGCCACAGATACGCAGTATTTT
many	-	TRBV7-9	TRBJ1-1	CASSQDSAAGTEAFF	TGTGCCAGCAGCCAAGACAGCGCTGCGGGCACTGAAGCTTTCTTT
-	-	TRBV7-2	TRBJ2-4	CASSLGAVAKNIQYF	TGTGCCAGCAGCTTAGGAGCCGTGGCCAAAAACATTCAGTACTTC
-	-	TRBV7-8	TRBJ2-7	CASSQLVGQIYEQYF	TGTGCCAGCAGTCAGCTAGTGGGACAAATCTACGAGCAGTACTTC